The sequence of this TCR beta chain was determined in a study of tumor-infiltrating lymphocytes in primary liver carcinoma. Out of unsorted whole blood came the blood RNA, and germline DNA was extracted as well. The germline CDR1 and CDR2 sequences are SEHNR and FQNEAQ (reference sequence). The CDR3 covers 9 residues. V lost 10 bases to trimming and J lost 3 bases, with 3 bases between them. Starting material of approximately 500 ng total RNA yielded TCR beta cDNA via a constant-region primer. What produced the TCR beta libraries was three nested multiplex PCR rounds using slightly modified ARM-PCR. TRBV1-TRBV30 forward primers paired with a C-beta reverse primer drove the first two PCR rounds, 10 cycles each. A single record per CDR3 protein comes from TCRdb applying MiXCR to the multiplex PCR reads. The table has 300,000 to 400,000 distinct CDR3 sequences, around three fifths seen once; the top ten hold roughly 6%.

The clonotype originates from a man aged 35-49 years with primary liver carcinoma and hepatitis B virus infection. The genes are TRBV7-9 and TRBJ1-1, with D unclear. The specimen sequenced was peripheral blood. CDR3 protein: CATYTEAFF. The CDR3 DNA sequence: TGTGCCACCTACACTGAAGCTTTCTTT.